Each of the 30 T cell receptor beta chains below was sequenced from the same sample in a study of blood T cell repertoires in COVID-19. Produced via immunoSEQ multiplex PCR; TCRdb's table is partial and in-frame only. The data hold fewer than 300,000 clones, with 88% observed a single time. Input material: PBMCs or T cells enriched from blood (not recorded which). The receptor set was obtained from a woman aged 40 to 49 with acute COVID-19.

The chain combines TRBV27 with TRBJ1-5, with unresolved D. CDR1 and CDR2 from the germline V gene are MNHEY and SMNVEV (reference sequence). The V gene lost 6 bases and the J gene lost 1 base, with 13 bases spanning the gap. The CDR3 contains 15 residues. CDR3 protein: CASSPLAESNQPQHF. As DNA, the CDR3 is TGTGCCAGCAGCCCACTCGCGGAGAGCAATCAGCCCCAGCATTTT.

CDR3 in amino acids: CASSSGEATSNYGYTF. CDR3 nucleotide sequence: TGTGCCAGCAGTTCTGGAGAGGCCACCTCTAACTATGGCTACACCTTC. This chain connects TRBV28 to TRBJ1-2; no clear D. Germline CDR1 is MDHEN and CDR2 is SYDVKM. The CDR3 covers 16 residues. V lost 4 bases and J 0 bases, leaving 15 bases between the germline ends.

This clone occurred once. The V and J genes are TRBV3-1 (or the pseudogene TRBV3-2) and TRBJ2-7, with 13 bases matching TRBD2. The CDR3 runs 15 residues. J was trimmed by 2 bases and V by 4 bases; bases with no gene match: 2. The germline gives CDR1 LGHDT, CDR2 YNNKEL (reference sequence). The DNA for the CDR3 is TGTGCCAGCAGCCTAGGACTAGCGGGAGCCTACGAGCAGTACTTC. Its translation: CASSLGLAGAYEQYF.

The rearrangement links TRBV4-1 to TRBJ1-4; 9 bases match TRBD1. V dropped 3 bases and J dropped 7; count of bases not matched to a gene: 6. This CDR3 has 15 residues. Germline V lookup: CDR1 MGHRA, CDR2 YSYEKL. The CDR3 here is CASSQRQGVFEKLFF. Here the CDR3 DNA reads TGCGCCAGCAGCCAGAGACAGGGGGTATTTGAAAAACTGTTTTTT.

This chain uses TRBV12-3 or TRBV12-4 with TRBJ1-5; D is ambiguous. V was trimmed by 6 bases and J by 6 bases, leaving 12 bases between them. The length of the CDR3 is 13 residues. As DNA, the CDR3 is TGTGCCAGCAGCCTGACGGCAGGTCAGCCCCAGCATTTT. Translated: CASSLTAGQPQHF.

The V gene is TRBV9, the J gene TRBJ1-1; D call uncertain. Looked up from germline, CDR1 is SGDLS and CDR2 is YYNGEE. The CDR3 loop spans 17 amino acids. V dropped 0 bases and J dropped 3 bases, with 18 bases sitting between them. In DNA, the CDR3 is TGTGCCAGCAGCGTAGAATTTCAGGTCCCCGGCGACACTGAAGCTTTCTTT. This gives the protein CASSVEFQVPGDTEAFF.

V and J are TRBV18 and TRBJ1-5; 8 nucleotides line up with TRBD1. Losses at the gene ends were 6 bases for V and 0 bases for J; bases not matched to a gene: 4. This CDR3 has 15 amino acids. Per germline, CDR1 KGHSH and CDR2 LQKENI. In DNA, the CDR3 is TGTGCCAGCTCGGGACAGGACTTTAGCAATCAGCCCCAGCATTTT. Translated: CASSGQDFSNQPQHF.

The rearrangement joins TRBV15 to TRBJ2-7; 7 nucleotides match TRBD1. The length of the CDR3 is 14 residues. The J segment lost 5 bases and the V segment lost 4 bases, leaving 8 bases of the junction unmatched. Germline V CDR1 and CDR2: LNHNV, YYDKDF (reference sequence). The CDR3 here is CATSTRQGFDEQYF. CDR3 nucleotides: TGTGCCACCAGCACTAGACAGGGTTTTGACGAGCAGTACTTC.

The CDR3 spells CASSYSSFTGGIQYV. The CDR3 DNA reads TGTGCCAGCAGTTACTCATCGTTTACTGGCGGCATTCAGTACGTC. The rearrangement joins TRBV6-6 to TRBJ2-7; D remains unclear. The CDR3 runs to 15 residues. The ends were cut back, 0 bases at V and 10 bases at J, with 19 bases in the middle. CDR1 is MNHNY, CDR2 SVGAGI, per germline (reference sequence).

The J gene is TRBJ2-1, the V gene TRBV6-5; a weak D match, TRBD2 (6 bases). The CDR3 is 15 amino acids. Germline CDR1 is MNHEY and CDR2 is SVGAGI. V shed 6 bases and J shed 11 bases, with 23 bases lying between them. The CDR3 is CASRGPGLPSGKQFF. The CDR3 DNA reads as TGTGCCAGCAGGGGACCGGGACTCCCTTCAGGGAAGCAGTTCTTC.

The CDR3 protein is CASSLYGRNRGYGYTF. CDR3 coding DNA: TGTGCCAGCAGCTTATATGGCCGGAACAGGGGTTATGGCTACACCTTC. This chain links TRBV7-3 with TRBJ1-2; 7 nucleotides agree with TRBD1. J lost 5 bases, V lost 2 bases, and 11 bases had no gene match. Per the germline V gene, CDR1 is SGHTA and CDR2 is FQGTGA. The CDR3 sequence is 16 residues long.

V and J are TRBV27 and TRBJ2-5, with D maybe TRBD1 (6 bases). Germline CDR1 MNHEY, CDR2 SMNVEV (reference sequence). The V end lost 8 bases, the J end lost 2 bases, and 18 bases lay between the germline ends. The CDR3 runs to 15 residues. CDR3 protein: CASRKFGTPQETQYF. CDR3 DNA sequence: TGTGCCAGCCGAAAATTCGGGACACCGCAAGAGACCCAGTACTTC.

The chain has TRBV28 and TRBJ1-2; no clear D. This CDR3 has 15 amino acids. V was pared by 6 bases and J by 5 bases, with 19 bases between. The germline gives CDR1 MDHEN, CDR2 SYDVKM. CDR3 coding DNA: TGTGCCAGCAGCCCCCCGCGGTTACTCGTTTATGGCTACACCTTC. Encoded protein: CASSPPRLLVYGYTF.

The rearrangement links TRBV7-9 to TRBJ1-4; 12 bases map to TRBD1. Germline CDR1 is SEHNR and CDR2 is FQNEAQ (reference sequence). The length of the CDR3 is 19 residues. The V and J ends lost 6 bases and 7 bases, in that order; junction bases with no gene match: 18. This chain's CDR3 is CASRRSFSGQGAEGEKLFF. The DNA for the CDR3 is TGTGCCAGCAGACGAAGTTTTTCGGGACAGGGGGCTGAGGGTGAAAAACTGTTTTTT.

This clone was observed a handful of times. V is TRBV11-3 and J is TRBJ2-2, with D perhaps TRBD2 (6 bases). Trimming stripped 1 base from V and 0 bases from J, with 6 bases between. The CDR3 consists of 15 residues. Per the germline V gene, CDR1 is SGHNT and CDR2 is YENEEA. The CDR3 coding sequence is TGTGCCAGCAGCTTAGGGACTACGAACACCGGGGAGCTGTTTTTT. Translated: CASSLGTTNTGELFF.

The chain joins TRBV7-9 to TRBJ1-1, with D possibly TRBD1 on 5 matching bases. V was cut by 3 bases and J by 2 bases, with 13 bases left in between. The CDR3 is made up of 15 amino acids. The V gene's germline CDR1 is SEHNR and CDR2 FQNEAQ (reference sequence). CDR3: CASSFLGGRNTEAFF. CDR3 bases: TGTGCCAGCAGCTTTCTCGGGGGGAGAAACACTGAAGCTTTCTTT.

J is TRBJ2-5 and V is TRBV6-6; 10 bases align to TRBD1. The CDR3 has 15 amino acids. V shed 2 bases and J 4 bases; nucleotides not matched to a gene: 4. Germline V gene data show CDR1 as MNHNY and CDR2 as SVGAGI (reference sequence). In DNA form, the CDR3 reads TGTGCCAGCAGTTACGGTGGGACAGGGGTAGAGACCCAGTACTTC. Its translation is CASSYGGTGVETQYF.

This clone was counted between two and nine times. DNA for the CDR3: TGTGCCAGCAGCTTAGGAATGACTAGGGCGAGGTACAATGAGCAGTTCTTC. Residues: CASSLGMTRARYNEQFF. V usage is TRBV11-2 and J usage is TRBJ2-1, with D perhaps TRBD2 (6 bases). The germline gives CDR1 SGHAT, CDR2 FQNNGV. The CDR3 is made up of 17 amino acids. V was clipped by 1 base and J by 4 bases, with 17 bases between them. The full variable domain, rest sourced from reference TRBV11-2 and TRBJ2-1, is EAGVAQSPRYKIIEKRQSVAFWCNPISGHATLYWYQQILGQGPKLLIQFQNNGVVDDSQLPKDRFSAERLKGVDSTLKIQPAKLEDSAVYLCASSLGMTRARYNEQFFGPGTRLTVL.

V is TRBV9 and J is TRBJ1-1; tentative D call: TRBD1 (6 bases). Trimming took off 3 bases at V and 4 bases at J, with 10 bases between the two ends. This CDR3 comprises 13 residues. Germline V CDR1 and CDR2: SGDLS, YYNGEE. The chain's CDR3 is CASSGTGSTEAFF. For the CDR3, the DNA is TGTGCCAGCAGCGGTACAGGGTCCACTGAAGCTTTCTTT.

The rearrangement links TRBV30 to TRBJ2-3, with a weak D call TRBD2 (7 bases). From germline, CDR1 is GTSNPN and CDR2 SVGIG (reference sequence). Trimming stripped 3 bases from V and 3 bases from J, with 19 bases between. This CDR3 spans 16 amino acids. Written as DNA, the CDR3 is TGTGCCTGGAGCGGGGGGCAGGGGAGATTTACAGATACGCAGTATTTT. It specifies CAWSGGQGRFTDTQYF.

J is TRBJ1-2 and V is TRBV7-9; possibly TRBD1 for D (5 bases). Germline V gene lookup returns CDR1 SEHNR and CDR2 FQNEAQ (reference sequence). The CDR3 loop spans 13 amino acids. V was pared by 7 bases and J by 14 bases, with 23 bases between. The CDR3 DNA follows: TGTGCCAGCACCCCGCAGGGAAAGGGGTTCGCTACCTTC. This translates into CASTPQGKGFATF. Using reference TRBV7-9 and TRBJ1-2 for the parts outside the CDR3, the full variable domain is DTGVSQNPRHKITKRGQNVTFRCDPISEHNRLYWYRQTLGQGPEFLTYFQNEAQLEKSRLLSDRFSAERPKGSFSTLEIQRTEQGDSAMYLCASTPQGKGFATFGSGTRLTVV.

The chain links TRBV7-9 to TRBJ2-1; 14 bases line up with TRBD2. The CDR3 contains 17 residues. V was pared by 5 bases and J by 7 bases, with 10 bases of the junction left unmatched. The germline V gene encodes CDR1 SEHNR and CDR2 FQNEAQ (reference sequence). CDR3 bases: TGTGCCAGCAGCGCCGCCCCGGGACTAGCGGGAGCAAATGAGCAGTTCTTC. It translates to CASSAAPGLAGANEQFF.

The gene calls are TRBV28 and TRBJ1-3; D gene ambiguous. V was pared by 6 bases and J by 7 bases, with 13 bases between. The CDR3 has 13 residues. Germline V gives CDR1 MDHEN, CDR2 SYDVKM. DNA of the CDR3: TGTGCCAGCAGCCGTGCCCAGAAGAACACCATATATTTT. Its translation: CASSRAQKNTIYF.

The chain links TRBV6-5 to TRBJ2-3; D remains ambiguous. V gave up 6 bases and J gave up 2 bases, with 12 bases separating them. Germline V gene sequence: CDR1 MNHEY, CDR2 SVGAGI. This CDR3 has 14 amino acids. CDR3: CASRETLHTDTQYF. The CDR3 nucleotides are TGTGCCAGCAGGGAGACCTTACACACAGATACGCAGTATTTT.

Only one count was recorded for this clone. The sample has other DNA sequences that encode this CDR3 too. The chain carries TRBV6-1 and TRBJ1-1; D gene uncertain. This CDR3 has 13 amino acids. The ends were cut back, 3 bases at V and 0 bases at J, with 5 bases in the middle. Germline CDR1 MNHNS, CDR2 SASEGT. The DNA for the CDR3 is TGTGCCAGCAGTGAGCGGTTGAACACTGAAGCTTTCTTT. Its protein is CASSERLNTEAFF.

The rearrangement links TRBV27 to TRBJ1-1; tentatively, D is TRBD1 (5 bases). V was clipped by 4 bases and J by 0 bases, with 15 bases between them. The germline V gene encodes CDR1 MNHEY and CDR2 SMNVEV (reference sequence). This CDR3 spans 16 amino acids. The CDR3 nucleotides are TGTGCCAGCAGTTCGCGGGGCAGCCCCATGAACACTGAAGCTTTCTTT. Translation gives CASSSRGSPMNTEAFF.

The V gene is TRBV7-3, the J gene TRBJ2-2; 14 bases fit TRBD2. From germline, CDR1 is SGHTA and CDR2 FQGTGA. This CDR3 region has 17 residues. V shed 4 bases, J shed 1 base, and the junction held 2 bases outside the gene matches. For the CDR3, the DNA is TGTGCCAGCAGCTCGGGACTAGCGGGAGTGAACACCGGGGAGCTGTTTTTT. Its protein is CASSSGLAGVNTGELFF.

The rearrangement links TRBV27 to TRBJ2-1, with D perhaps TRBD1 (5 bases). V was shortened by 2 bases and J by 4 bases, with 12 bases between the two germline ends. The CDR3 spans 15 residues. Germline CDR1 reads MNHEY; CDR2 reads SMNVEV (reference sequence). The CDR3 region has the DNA TGTGCCAGCAGTTTACAGGGTTTCTTATACAATGAGCAGTTCTTC. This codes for CASSLQGFLYNEQFF.

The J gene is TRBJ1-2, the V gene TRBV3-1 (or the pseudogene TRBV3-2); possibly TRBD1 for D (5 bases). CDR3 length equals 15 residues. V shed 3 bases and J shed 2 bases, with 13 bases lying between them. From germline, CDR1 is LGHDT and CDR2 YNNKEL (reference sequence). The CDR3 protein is CASSQETTGNYGYTF. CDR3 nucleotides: TGTGCCAGCAGCCAGGAAACTACAGGAAACTATGGCTACACCTTC.

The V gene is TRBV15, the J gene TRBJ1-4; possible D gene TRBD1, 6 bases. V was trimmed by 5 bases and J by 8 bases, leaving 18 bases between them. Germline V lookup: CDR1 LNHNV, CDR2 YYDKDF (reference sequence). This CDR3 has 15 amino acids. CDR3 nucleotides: TGTGCCACCAGCGAATACAGGGATGATGGCGAAAAACTGTTTTTT. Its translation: CATSEYRDDGEKLFF.